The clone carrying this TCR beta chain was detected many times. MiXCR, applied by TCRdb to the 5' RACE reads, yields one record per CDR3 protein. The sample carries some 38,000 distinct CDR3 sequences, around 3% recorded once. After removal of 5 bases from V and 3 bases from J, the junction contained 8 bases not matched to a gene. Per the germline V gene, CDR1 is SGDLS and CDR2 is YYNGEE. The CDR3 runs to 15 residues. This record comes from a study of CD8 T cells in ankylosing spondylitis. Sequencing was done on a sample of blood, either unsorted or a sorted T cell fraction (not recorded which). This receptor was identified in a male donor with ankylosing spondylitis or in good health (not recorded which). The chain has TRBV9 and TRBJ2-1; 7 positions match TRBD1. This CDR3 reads CASSKDRVGYNEQFF. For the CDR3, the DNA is TGTGCCAGCAGTAAAGACAGGGTAGGCTACAATGAGCAGTTCTTC.